The T cell receptor (beta chain) described here comes from a study of cytomegalovirus exposure and HLA in healthy donors. Findings and limits, study-wide: Cytomegalovirus-associated TCR beta chains were listed, numbering approximately 150. Some segments of the V type, notably TRBV6-2 and TRBV6-3, were excluded as indistinguishable. What TCR beta sequences reportedly achieved was accurate prediction of HLA-A and HLA-B alleles in most subjects. Specificity of a few CMV-associated chains for CMV antigens was verified in vitro.

The length of the CDR3 is 14 residues. Trimming cost V 0 bases and J 8 bases, with 12 bases left between them. Germline CDR1 reads SGHRS; CDR2 reads YFSETQ. In regard to this clone: Its antigen is as yet unknown.

A multiplex PCR was run with 60 Vbeta primers and 13 Jbeta primers. Profiling relied on immunoSEQ multiplex PCR, and the TCRdb table lists in-frame clones only, not all of them. The sample carries 100,000 or so clones, about 77% recorded once. Sequenced: PBMCs. This TCR was sampled from a woman in her thirties or forties in good health and CMV-seronegative. This chain joins TRBV5-1 and TRBJ2-1, with a possible D match to TRBD1 (5 bases). The CDR3 sequence is CASSLDPAGYEQFF. The CDR3 nucleotides are TGCGCCAGCAGCTTGGATCCGGCAGGGTATGAGCAGTTCTTC.